This T cell receptor beta chain was obtained from a study of T cell responses to AZD1222 COVID-19 vaccine. This CDR3 comprises 15 residues. V was cut by 3 bases and J by 5 bases, with 16 bases left in between. Germline V gene sequence: CDR1 LNHNV, CDR2 YYDKDF (reference sequence). The method was immunoSEQ multiplex PCR; TCRdb's version includes in-frame clones alone and lacks a portion of them. The top ten clones hold around 1.8% of a sample with approximately 150,000 clones, around 90% of them seen once. A word on this clone: As yet, its antigen is unknown.

Regarding the study as a whole: Just a handful of AZD1222 recipients tested seropositive at baseline. Repertoires were obtained solely post-peak T cell response. Spike-specific TCR depth and breadth grew after two AZD1222 doses. Among spike-specific TCRs, nearly half reportedly target unmutated variant regions.

The TCR comes from an adult who received the AZD1222 COVID-19 vaccine. The sample in question was peripheral blood, obtained 28 days after the second AZD1222 dose. The chain carries TRBV15 and TRBJ2-5, with D maybe TRBD1 (8 bases). Written as DNA, the CDR3 is TGTGCCACCAGCAGCCGGGACAGGCGGGGGGAGACCCAGTACTTC. This codes for CATSSRDRRGETQYF.